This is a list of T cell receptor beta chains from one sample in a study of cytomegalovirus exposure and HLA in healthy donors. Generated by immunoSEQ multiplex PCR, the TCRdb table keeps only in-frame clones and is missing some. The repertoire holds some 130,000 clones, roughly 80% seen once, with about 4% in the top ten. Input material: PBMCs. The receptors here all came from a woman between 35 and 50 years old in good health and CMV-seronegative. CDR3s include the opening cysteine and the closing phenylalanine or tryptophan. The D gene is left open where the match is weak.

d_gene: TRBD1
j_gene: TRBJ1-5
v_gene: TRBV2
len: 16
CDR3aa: CASTPGQGGNNQPQHF

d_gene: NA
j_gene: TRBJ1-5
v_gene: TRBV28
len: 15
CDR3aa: CASRSTDYSNQPQHF

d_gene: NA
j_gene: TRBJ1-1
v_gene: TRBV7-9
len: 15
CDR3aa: CSSSLAYRANTEAFF

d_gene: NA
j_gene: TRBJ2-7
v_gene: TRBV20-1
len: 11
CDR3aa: CSARDSYEQYF

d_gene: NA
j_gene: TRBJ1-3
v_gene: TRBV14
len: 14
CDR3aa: CASSENAVGNTIYF

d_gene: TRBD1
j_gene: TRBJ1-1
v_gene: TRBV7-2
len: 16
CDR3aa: CASSGDRGRGNTEAFF

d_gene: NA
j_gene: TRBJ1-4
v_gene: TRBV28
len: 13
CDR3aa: CAAGAGEGEKLFF

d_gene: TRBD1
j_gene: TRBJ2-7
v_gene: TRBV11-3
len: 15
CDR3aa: CASSNRTGHPYEQYF

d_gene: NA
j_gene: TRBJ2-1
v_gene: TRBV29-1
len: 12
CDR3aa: CSVSESVNEQFF

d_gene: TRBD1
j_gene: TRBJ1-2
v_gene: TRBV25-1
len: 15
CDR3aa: CASSDYRGVSDGYTF

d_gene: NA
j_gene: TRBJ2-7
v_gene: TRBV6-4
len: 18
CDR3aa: CASSVQQDTQGRDYEQYF

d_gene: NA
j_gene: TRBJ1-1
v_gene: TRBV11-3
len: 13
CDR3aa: CASSLERGTEAFF

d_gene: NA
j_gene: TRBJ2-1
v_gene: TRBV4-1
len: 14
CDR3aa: CASSQTFDITEQFF

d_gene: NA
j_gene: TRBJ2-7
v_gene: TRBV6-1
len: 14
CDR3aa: CASTGGPNSYEQYF

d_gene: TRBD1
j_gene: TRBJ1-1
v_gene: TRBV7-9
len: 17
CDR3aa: CASSLVGDRVTNTEAFF

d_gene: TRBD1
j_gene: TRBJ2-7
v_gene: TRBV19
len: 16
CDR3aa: CASSISPGTATYEQYF

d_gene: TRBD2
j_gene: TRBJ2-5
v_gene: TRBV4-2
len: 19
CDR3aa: CASSQERGGLAGGQETQYF